The sequence of this TCR beta chain was determined in a study of regulatory T cells in long-lasting Graves disease. Study summary: Antithyroid drugs had been taken under 3 months by newly diagnosed Graves' patients.

Time point specified: newly diagnosed GD, antithyroid drugs for less than 3 months. From PBMCs, RNA was extracted and then used to make the TCR library. The authors drew 9 to 10 milliliters of peripheral blood into EDTA tubes. Arm-PCR of CDR3 regions with iRepertoire HTBI primers generated TCR beta libraries. TCRdb called the multiplex PCR reads again in MiXCR, with one record for every CDR3 protein. The sample includes roughly 260,000 distinct CDR3 sequences, under 20% of them seen just once. The CDR3 is made up of 15 amino acids. V lost 5 bases to trimming and J lost 7 bases; unmatched junction nucleotides: 8. The germline V gene encodes CDR1 SGHTA and CDR2 FQGTGA. This sample was shared with a second study, whose subject was T cells in Graves' hyperthyroidism and ophthalmopathy.

J is TRBJ1-6 and V is TRBV7-3; 7 nucleotides align to TRBD1. The input for sequencing was peripheral blood mononuclear cells (PBMCs), taken at new diagnosis, from a patient treated with antithyroid drugs. This receptor was obtained from a woman aged 30 to 39 with Graves disease. The CDR3 bases are TGTGCCAGCAGCCCAACCGGGACAGTAAATTCACCCCTCCACTTT. The encoded protein is CASSPTGTVNSPLHF.